What follows describes a single T cell receptor beta chain. Its cognate antigen is unknown. The same CDR3 can be traced to other DNA sequences in this sample. The data stem from a study of cytomegalovirus exposure and HLA in healthy donors. Overall study findings and caveats: About 87% or about 30% of the time was how often most TCR beta V segments were productive, according to an earlier analysis.

CDR1 and CDR2 (germline): SGHTA, FQGNSA. CDR3 length: 12 residues. V was shortened by 5 bases and J by 0 bases, with 3 bases between the two germline ends. Primers: 60 Vbeta forward and 13 Jbeta reverse. Method: immunoSEQ multiplex PCR; TCRdb's copy keeps in-frame clones and lacks some. The sample lists roughly 200,000 clones; about 69% were seen once. The sample taken for sequencing was PBMCs. The chain combines TRBV7-2 with TRBJ2-3, with D uncertain. This TCR was sampled from a male donor in good health and CMV-seronegative. In DNA form, the CDR3 reads TGTGCCAGCAGCCTTAGCACAGATACGCAGTATTTT. Translation gives CASSLSTDTQYF.